This T cell receptor (beta chain) stems from a study of cytomegalovirus exposure and HLA in healthy donors. Looked up from germline, CDR1 is MNHNS and CDR2 is SASEGT. This CDR3 spans 15 amino acids. V was clipped by 6 bases and J by 4 bases; unmatched bases: 9. The PCR contained 60 Vbeta and 13 Jbeta primers. The table came from immunoSEQ multiplex PCR; TCRdb's copy has only in-frame clones and leaves some out. The data hold 150,000 to 200,000 clones, with roughly 85% observed a single time. Overall study results and limits: The study flagged around 160 TCR beta chains as cytomegalovirus-associated. TRBV6-2, TRBV6-3 and some other V segments were unresolvable in 87-base-pair reads. Per a prior analysis, the majority of TCR beta V segments were productive roughly 87% or roughly 30% of the time.

With regard to this clone: Its matching antigen is unknown.

Specimen: PBMCs. The TCR sequence derives from a man between 18 and 29 years old in good health and CMV-seropositive. The gene calls are TRBV6-1 and TRBJ1-2; 9 nucleotides match TRBD1. The CDR3 is CASRYRGRGGYGYTF. CDR3 coding DNA: TGTGCCAGCAGGTACAGGGGGCGAGGTGGCTATGGCTACACCTTC.